This T cell receptor (beta chain) came from a study of cytomegalovirus exposure and HLA in healthy donors. Study findings and constraints: Most TCR sequences proved rare, with some public TCRs found in many donors.

As concerns this clone: Antigen specificity is unknown.

V lost 3 bases, J lost 2 bases, and 12 bases stayed unmatched. The CDR3 is made up of 17 amino acids. In germline, CDR1 is SGHDT, CDR2 YYEEEE. Data came from immunoSEQ multiplex PCR; TCRdb stores just in-frame clones and leaves some out. Of 100,000 to 150,000 clones listed, about 88% are singletons. This TCR came from a woman in her late teens or twenties in good health and CMV-seronegative. V is TRBV5-6 and J is TRBJ2-3, with 7 bases aligning to TRBD2. Sequencing was carried out using PBMCs. The CDR3 DNA reads TGTGCCAGCAGCTCCGGGGGTAGCGGGTCTATCACAGATACGCAGTATTTT. Protein sequence: CASSSGGSGSITDTQYF.